Here is one TCR beta chain with its context. Its antigen is unknown. While unrecorded immune exposures were likely, the donors were nominally healthy when sampled. This sample stems from a study of cytomegalovirus exposure and HLA in healthy donors. Study details: Early released data had about 85 million unique TCRs, all coming from HLA-typed donors.

This CDR3 region has 16 residues. Trimming pared 2 bases from V and 4 bases from J, leaving 16 bases between. Germline loops: CDR1 SGHRS, CDR2 YFSETQ. Use of 60 Vbeta and 13 Jbeta primers characterized the PCR. Generated by immunoSEQ multiplex PCR, the TCRdb table keeps only in-frame clones and is missing some. The sample has about 180,000 clones, about four fifths seen once. Overall study results and limits: Associated with cytomegalovirus, according to the listing, were 164 TCR beta chains. In a later analysis, HLA-C alleles had the fewest associated TCRs, DRB1 alleles the most.

This TCR was recovered from a male donor in good health and CMV-seronegative. The chain joins TRBV5-1 to TRBJ2-1; D is uncertain. Material for sequencing was PBMCs. DNA for the CDR3: TGCGCCAGCAGCTTTCTGGCAGAACAATTATACAATGAGCAGTTCTTC. It encodes CASSFLAEQLYNEQFF.